This TCR beta chain was documented in a study of Ad26.COV2.S vaccination and SARS-CoV-2 variants. Treatment of the sample: roughly 20 received Ad26.COV2.S at low or high dose, single or two shots; about 5 received placebo; per-sample allocation not given. Sampling happened 63 days after the first vaccine or placebo injection. Only in-frame clones appear in the TCRdb table, and some are missing; sequencing was by immunoSEQ multiplex PCR. Counted here are about 350,000 clones, roughly 87% occurring once; the ten biggest clones make up around 3.5%. V was shortened by 1 base and J by 0 bases, with 11 bases between the two germline ends. Germline assignment: CDR1 LNHDA and CDR2 SQIVND (reference sequence). The CDR3 spans 16 residues.

The sequence was collected from a person between 18 and 65 years old who received the Ad26.COV2.S COVID-19 vaccine or a placebo. This specimen consisted of peripheral blood, obtained in a trial of Ad26.COV2.S vaccine versus placebo. The chain carries TRBV19 and TRBJ2-3; D is ambiguous. The CDR3 DNA is TGTGCCAGTAGTATAGGACTTGGCGTCAGCACAGATACGCAGTATTTT. Amino acid sequence: CASSIGLGVSTDTQYF.